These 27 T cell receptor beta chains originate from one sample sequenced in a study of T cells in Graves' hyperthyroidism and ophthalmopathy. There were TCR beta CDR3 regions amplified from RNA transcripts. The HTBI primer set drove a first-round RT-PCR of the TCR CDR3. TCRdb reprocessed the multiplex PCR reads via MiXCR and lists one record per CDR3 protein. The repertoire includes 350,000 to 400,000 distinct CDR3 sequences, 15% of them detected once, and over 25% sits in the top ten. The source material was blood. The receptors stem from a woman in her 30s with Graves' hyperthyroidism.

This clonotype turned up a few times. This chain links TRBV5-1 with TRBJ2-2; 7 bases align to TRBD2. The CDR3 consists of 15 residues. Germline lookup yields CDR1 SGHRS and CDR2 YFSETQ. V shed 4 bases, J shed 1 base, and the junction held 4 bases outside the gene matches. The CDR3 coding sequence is TGCGCCAGCAGCCCATGGACTAGGAACACCGGGGAGCTGTTTTTT. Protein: CASSPWTRNTGELFF. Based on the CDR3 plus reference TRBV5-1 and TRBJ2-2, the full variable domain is KAGVTQTPRYLIKTRGQQVTLSCSPISGHRSVSWYQQTPGQGLQFLFEYFSETQRNKGNFPGRFSGRQFSNSRSEMNVSTLELGDSALYLCASSPWTRNTGELFFGEGSRLTVL.

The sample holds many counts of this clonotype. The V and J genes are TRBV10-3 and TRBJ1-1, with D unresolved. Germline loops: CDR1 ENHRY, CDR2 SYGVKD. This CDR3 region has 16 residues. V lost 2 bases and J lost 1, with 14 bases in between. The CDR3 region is CAISEDNRRANTEAFF. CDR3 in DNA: TGTGCCATCAGTGAGGACAACCGGAGAGCGAACACTGAAGCTTTCTTT.

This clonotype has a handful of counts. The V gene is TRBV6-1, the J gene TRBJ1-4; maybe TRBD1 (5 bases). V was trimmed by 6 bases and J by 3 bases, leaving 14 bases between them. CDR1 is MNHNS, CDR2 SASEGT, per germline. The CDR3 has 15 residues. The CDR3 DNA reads TGTGCCAGCAGCATTGACAGACCATCTAATGAAAAACTGTTTTTT. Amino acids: CASSIDRPSNEKLFF.

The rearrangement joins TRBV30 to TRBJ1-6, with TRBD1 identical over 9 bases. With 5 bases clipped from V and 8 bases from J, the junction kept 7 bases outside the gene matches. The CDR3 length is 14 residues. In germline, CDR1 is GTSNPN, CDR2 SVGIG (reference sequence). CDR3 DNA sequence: TGTGCCTGGGCCCAGTGGACAGGGGATTCACCCCTCCACTTT. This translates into CAWAQWTGDSPLHF.

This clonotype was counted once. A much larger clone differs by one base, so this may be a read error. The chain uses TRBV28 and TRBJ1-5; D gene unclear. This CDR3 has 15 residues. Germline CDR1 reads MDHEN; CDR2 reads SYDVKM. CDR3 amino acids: CACSLSDGPNQPQHF. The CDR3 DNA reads TGTGCCTGCAGTTTATCCGACGGACCCAATCAGCCCCAGCATTTT.

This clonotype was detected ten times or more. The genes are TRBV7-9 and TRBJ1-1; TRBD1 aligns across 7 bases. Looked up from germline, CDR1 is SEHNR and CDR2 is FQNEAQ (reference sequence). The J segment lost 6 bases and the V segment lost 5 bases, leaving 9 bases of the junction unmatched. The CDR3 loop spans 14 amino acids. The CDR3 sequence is CASSVRQGGPEAFF. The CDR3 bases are TGTGCCAGCAGCGTCAGACAGGGAGGCCCTGAAGCTTTCTTT.

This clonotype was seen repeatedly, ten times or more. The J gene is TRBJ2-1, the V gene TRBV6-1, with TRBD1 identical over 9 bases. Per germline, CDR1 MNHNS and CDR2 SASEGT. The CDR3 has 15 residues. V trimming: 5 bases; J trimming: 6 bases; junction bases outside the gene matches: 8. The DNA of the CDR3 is TGTGCCAGCAGTAAGACCGGGACAGGGAGCAATGAGCAGTTCTTC. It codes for CASSKTGTGSNEQFF.

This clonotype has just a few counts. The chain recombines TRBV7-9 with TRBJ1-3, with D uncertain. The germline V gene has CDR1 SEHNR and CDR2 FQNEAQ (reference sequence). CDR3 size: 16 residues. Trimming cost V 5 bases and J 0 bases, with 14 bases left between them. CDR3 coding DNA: TGTGCCAGCAGCGGCCCCAGGTCGGACTCTGGAAACACCATATATTTT. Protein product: CASSGPRSDSGNTIYF.

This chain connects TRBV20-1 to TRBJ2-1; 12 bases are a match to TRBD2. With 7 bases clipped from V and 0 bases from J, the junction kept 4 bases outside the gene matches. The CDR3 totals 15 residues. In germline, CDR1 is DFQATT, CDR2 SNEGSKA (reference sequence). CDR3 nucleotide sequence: TGCAGTGTCCTAGCGGGAGGGGTCTCCTACAATGAGCAGTTCTTC. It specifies CSVLAGGVSYNEQFF.

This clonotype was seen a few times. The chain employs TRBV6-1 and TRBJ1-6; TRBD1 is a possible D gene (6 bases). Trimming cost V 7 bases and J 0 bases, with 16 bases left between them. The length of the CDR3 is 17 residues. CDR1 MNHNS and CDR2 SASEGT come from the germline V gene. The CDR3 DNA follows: TGTGCCAGCACCGAAGGACAGTACAGCTCCTATAATTCACCCCTCCACTTT. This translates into CASTEGQYSSYNSPLHF.

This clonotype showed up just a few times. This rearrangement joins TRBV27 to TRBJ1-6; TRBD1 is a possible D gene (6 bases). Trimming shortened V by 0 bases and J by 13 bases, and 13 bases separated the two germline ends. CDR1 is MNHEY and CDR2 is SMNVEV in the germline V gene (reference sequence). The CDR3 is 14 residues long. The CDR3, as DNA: TGTGCCAGCAGTTTATCGAGGGACATAGGGCCCCTCCACTTT. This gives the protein CASSLSRDIGPLHF.

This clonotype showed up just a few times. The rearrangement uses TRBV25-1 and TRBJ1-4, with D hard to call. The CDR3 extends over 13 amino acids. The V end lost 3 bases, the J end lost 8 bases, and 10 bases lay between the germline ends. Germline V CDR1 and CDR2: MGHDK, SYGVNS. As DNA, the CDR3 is TGTGCCAGCAGTGACCCCGGTCGGGAAAAACTGTTTTTT. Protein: CASSDPGREKLFF.

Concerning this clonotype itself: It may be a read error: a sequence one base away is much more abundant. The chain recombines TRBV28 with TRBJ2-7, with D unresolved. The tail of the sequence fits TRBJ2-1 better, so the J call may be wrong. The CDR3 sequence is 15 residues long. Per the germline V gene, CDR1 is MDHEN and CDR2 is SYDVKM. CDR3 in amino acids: CASSFENLGSYEQFF. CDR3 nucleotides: TGTGCCAGCAGTTTCGAGAACTTGGGCTCCTACGAGCAGTTCTTC.

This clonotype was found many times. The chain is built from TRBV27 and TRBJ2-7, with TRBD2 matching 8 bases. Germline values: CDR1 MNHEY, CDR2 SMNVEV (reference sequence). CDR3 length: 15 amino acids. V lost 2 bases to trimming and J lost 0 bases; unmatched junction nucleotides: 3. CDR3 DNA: TGTGCCAGCAGTTTACGGGAGGGCAGCTCCTACGAGCAGTACTTC. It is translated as CASSLREGSSYEQYF.

The CDR3 here is CASSRRQPKETQYF. DNA of the CDR3: TGTGCCAGCAGCCGAAGACAGCCTAAAGAGACCCAGTACTTC. The V call is TRBV7-2, the J call TRBJ2-5; D is perhaps TRBD1 (5 bases). The ends were cut back, 5 bases at V and 3 bases at J, with 13 bases in the middle. This CDR3 has 14 residues. Germline lookup yields CDR1 SGHTA and CDR2 FQGNSA. Based on the CDR3 plus reference TRBV7-2 and TRBJ2-5, the full variable domain is GAGVSQSPSNKVTEKGKDVELRCDPISGHTALYWYRQSLGQGLEFLIYFQGNSAPDKSGLPSDRFSAERTGGSVSTLTIQRTQQEDSAVYLCASSRRQPKETQYFGPGTRLLVL.

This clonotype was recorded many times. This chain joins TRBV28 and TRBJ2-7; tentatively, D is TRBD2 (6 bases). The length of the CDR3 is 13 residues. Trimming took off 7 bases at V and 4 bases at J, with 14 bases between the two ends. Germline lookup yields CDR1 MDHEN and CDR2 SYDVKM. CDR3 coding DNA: TGTGCCAGCAAATTGGAGGGTTTGTACGAGCAGTACTTC. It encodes CASKLEGLYEQYF.

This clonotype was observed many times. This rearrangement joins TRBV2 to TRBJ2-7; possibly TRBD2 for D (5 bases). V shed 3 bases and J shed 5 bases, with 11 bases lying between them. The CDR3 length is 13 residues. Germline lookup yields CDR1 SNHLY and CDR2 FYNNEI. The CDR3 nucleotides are TGTGCCAGCAGTGAGCAGGAGGTGGACGAGCAGTACTTC. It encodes CASSEQEVDEQYF.

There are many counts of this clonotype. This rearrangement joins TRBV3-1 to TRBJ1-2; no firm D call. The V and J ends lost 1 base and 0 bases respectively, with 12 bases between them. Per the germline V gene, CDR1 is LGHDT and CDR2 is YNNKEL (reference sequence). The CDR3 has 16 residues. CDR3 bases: TGTGCCAGCAGCCAAGGATCCCCCCAAGCTAACTATGGCTACACCTTC. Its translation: CASSQGSPQANYGYTF.

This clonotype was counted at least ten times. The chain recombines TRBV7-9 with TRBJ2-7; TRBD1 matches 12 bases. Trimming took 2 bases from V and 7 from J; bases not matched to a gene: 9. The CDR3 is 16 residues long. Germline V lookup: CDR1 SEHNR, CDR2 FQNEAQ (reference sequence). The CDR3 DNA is TGTGCCAGCAGCTTACTCCCGGGACAGGGGGCTGATGAGCAGTACTTC. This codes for CASSLLPGQGADEQYF.

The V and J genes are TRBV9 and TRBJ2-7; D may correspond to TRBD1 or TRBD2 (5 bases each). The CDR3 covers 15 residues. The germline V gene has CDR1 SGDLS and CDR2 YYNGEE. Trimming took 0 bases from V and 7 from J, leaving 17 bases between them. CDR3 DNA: TGTGCCAGCAGCGTAGTTGGGAGTCCCCCAGGGGAGCAGTACTTC. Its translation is CASSVVGSPPGEQYF.

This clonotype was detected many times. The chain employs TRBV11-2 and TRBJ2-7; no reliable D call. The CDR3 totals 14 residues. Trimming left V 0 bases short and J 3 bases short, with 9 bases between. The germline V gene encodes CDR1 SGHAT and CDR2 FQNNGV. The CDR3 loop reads CASSLDHGVYEQYF. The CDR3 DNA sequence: TGTGCCAGCAGCTTAGATCATGGGGTCTACGAGCAGTACTTC.

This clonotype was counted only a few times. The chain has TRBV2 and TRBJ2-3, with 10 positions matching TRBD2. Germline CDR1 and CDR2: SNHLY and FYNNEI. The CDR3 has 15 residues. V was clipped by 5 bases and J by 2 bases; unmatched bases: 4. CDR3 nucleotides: TGTGCCAGCAGTCGGACTAGCGGCGACACAGATACGCAGTATTTT. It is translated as CASSRTSGDTDTQYF.

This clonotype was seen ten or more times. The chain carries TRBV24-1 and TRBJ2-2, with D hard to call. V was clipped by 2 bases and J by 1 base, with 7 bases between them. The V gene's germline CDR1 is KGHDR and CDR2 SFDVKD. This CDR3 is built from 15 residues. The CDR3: CATSDSMENTGELFF. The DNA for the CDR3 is TGTGCCACCAGTGATTCCATGGAGAACACCGGGGAGCTGTTTTTT.

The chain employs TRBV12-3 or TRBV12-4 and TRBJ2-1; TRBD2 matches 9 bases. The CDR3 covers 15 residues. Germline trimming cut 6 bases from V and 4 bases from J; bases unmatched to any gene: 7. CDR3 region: CASRVAGAIYNEQFF. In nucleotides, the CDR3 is TGTGCCAGCAGAGTAGCGGGAGCGATTTACAATGAGCAGTTCTTC.

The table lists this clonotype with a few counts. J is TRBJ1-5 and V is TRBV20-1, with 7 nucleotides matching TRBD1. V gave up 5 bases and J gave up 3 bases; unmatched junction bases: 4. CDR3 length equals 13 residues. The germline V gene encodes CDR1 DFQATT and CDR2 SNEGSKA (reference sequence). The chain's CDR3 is CSADREANQPQHF. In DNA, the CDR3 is TGCAGTGCTGACAGGGAGGCCAATCAGCCCCAGCATTTT.

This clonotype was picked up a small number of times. CDR3 sequence reads: CATSRDQADEQYF. The CDR3 bases are TGTGCCACCAGCAGAGATCAGGCCGACGAGCAGTACTTC. The chain has TRBV15 and TRBJ2-7; D uncertain. V gave up 0 bases and J gave up 5 bases, with 8 bases separating them. Germline-derived CDR1 and CDR2 are LNHNV and YYDKDF (reference sequence). The CDR3 is made up of 13 amino acids.

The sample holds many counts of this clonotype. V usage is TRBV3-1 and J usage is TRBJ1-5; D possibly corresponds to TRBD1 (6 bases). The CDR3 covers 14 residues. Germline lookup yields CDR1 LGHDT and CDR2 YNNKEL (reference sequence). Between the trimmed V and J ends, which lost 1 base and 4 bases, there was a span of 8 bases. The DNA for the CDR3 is TGTGCCAGCAGCCAAGCAGGGGTGAATCAGCCCCAGCATTTT. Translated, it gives CASSQAGVNQPQHF.